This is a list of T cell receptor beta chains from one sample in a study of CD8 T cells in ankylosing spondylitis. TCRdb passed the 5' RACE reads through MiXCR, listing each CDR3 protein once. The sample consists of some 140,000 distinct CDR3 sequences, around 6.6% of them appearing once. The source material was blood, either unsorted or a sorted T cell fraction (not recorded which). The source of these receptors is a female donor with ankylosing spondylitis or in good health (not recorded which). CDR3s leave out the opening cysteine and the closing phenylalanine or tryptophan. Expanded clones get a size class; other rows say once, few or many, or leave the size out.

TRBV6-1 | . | ASSEIMGSTGEQF
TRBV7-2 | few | ASSLDLGLGEKLF
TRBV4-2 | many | ASSQAGQVAYEQY
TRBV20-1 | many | SAMTGNYGYT
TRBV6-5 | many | ASSYSWTKAYEQY
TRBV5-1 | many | ASSVNRVDEQF
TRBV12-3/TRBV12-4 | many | ASSLGTGGGEKLF
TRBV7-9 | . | ASSSRQGSYEQY
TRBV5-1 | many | ASSLLGRSYEQY
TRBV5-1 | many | ASSLALAGGLGDTQY
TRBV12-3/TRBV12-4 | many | ASRIGLRYEQY
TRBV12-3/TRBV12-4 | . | ASSGTRGPPFWNEQF
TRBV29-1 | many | SVTSGNTEAF
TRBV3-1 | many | ASSQGGAGPQH
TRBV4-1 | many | ASSQDSGSPLH
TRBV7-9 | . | ASSLEGLVAGELF
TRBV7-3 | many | ASSFDRDSPLH
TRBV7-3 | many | ASSLLWGNEQF
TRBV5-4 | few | ASSPTVGDTQY
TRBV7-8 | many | ASSLGGGRGADTQY
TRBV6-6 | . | ASSPLRDYPYEQY
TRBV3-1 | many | ASSLVRSPLH
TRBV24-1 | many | ATSQGMETQY
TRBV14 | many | ASSPDRATEAF
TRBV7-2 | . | ASSTTSLAYNEQF
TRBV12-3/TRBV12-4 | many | ASSLVLRVGNTIY
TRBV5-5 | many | ASSSSWAALNTEAF
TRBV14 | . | ASSQGFKGVWGYT
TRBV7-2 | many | ASSSLSPGTRYEQY
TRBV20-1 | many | SARSRLAGVNTGELF
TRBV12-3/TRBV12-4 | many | ASSRTGNGYGYT
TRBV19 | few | ASSIRLATYNEQF
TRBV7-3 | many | ASISQTGGYEQY
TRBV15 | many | ATSREGLGNEQF
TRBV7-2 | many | ASSLVSTDTQY
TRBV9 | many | ASSVAGASYEQY
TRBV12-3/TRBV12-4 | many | ASSRTGKETQY
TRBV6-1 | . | ASQDRDRPYTQY
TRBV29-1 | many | SVAAREAYNEQF
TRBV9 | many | ASSVESIMNTEAF
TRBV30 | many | AYQIRRDTEAF
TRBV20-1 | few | SARPSGLIGAGQY
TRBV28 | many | ASSQGGAQY
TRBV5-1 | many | ASSLGQTNTGELF
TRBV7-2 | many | ASSRGGLDTQY
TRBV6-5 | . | ASSYNGVSYEQY